This T cell receptor (beta chain) was identified during a study of CD8+ T cells in alopecia areata. For the study at large: Twice daily, treated patients received 5 to 10 mg of oral tofacitinib.

Study outcomes and limitations: Normal-skin resident alphabeta T cells also appear among scalp sample sequences.

As to this clone: Its target is not known.

Germline values: CDR1 SQVTM, CDR2 ANQGSEA. Trimming pared 5 bases from V and 7 bases from J, leaving 17 bases between. This CDR3 region has 13 residues. RNA extraction was followed by reverse transcription into cDNA, which acted as the sequencing template. Clones were read by immunoSEQ multiplex PCR, and TCRdb kept only the in-frame ones, dropping some. The table has about 150,000 clones, approximately 50% seen once. The chain recombines TRBV29-1 with TRBJ1-2; D gene unclear. Sequenced material: CD4+ T cells sorted from blood. The sequence derives from a human donor with alopecia areata. CDR3 in amino acids: CSVSLDPRFGYTF. The CDR3 DNA follows: TGCAGCGTTTCTCTGGACCCACGCTTTGGCTACACCTTC.